This note documents a single T cell receptor (beta chain) sequence. Antigen specificity is unknown. This specimen comes from a study of post-analysis software for immune sequencing data. In germline, CDR1 is ENHRY, CDR2 SYGVKD. V was cut by 7 bases and J by 8 bases, with 12 bases left in between. The CDR3 is 13 amino acids. Points from the study as a whole: With TRBV5-6, TRBV5-1 and TRBV20-1 included, about five TRBV segments were more frequent in patients than in controls.

Unique molecular identifiers were present in the TCR beta cDNA libraries. MiXCR, run by TCRdb on the PCR reads, gives a single entry per CDR3 protein. The sample shows about 430,000 distinct CDR3 sequences, roughly 40% of them seen only once. The chain uses TRBV10-3 and TRBJ1-6; possibly TRBD1 for D (5 bases). The sample consisted of blood. The sequence was collected from a girl aged 2 to 9 with multiple sclerosis. CDR3 protein: CAIKPTGDSPLHF. In DNA, the CDR3 is TGTGCCATCAAACCCACGGGGGATTCACCCCTCCACTTT.